The subject of this entry is one T cell receptor beta chain. These data come from a study of blood T cell repertoires in COVID-19. Overall study context: The analysed material was cDNA or gDNA that came from T cells, B-cell-depleted T cells, or PBMCs.

Trimming stripped 1 base from V and 8 bases from J, with 8 bases between. The CDR3 sequence is 13 residues long. The germline V gene encodes CDR1 SGHAT and CDR2 FQNNGV. In the original analysis: Scientists estimated how many nucleated cells there were by amplifying reference gene primers. Profiled with immunoSEQ multiplex PCR; TCRdb holds only in-frame clones, not every one. The V and J calls and clone size come from that table; D and trimming were worked out from the DNA. The top ten hold 0.95% to 1.5% of the sample, which has roughly 200,000 clones, about nine tenths seen once. Study members were between roughly 18 and 89 years old and lived in roughly 24 US regions. Cohorts were based on clinical histories the participants reported.

The material sequenced was PBMCs or T cells enriched from blood (not recorded which). This clonotype was obtained from a man aged 25-45 years who had recovered from COVID-19. The chain links TRBV11-2 to TRBJ1-4; D gene unclear. CDR3 nucleotides: TGTGCCAGCAGCTTAGGGAGGGTAGAAAAACTGTTTTTT. Protein product: CASSLGRVEKLFF. Variable domain in full (rest from reference TRBV11-2 and TRBJ1-4): EAGVAQSPRYKIIEKRQSVAFWCNPISGHATLYWYQQILGQGPKLLIQFQNNGVVDDSQLPKDRFSAERLKGVDSTLKIQPAKLEDSAVYLCASSLGRVEKLFFGSGTQLSVL.